Following are 27 T cell receptor beta chains from one sample sequenced in a study of Ad26.COV2.S vaccination and SARS-CoV-2 variants. Method: immunoSEQ multiplex PCR; TCRdb's copy keeps in-frame clones and lacks some. The sample lists roughly 380,000 clones; more than 75% were seen once. The treatment was: 15 to 20 received Ad26.COV2.S at low or high dose, single or two shots; roughly 5 received placebo; per-sample allocation not given. Day 63 after the first vaccine or placebo injection was the time point for sampling. Here the sequenced sample was peripheral blood, taken in a trial of Ad26.COV2.S vaccine versus placebo. These receptors all come from a person aged 18-65 years who received the Ad26.COV2.S COVID-19 vaccine or a placebo.

The rearrangement uses TRBV4-3 and TRBJ1-1; D might be TRBD1 (5 bases). This CDR3 has 14 amino acids. Looked up from germline, CDR1 is LGHNA and CDR2 is YSLEER. The ends were cut back, 6 bases at V and 1 base at J, with 12 bases in the middle. CDR3 amino acids: CASRDTLRNTEAFF. CDR3 DNA sequence: TGCGCCAGCAGGGACACCCTAAGGAACACTGAAGCTTTCTTT.

This rearrangement joins TRBV12-3 or TRBV12-4 to TRBJ2-1; D is undetermined. CDR3 length: 10 amino acids. V was pared by 3 bases and J by 10 bases, with 4 bases between. In nucleotides, the CDR3 is TGTGCCAGCAGTTTTATCGAGCAGTTCTTC. It codes for CASSFIEQFF.

The chain combines TRBV19 with TRBJ2-2; the D is unclear. Germline loops: CDR1 LNHDA, CDR2 SQIVND (reference sequence). The CDR3 runs to 14 residues. Trimming removed 3 bases from V and 0 bases from J, with 5 bases in between. CDR3 sequence reads: CASSIFANTGELFF. The CDR3 DNA is TGTGCCAGTAGTATTTTTGCGAACACCGGGGAGCTGTTTTTT.

Concerning this clone itself: The sample contains more than one DNA sequence encoding this CDR3. The chain carries TRBV7-2 and TRBJ2-3; possibly TRBD1 for D (5 bases). Trimming removed 1 base from V and 1 base from J, with 6 bases in between. The CDR3 spans 14 residues. Germline V gene data show CDR1 as SGHTA and CDR2 as FQGNSA. CDR3 nucleotide sequence: TGTGCCAGCAGCTTAGTAGGGGGCACAGATACGCAGTATTTT. Protein product: CASSLVGGTDTQYF.

This clone was seen only once. This sequence joins TRBV2 and TRBJ2-3, with 10 bases that match TRBD2. The CDR3 has 20 amino acids. Looked up from germline, CDR1 is SNHLY and CDR2 is FYNNEI. V was clipped by 2 bases and J by 5 bases; unmatched bases: 19. CDR3 residues: CASSELEIEARTSGRDTQYF. DNA for the CDR3: TGTGCCAGCAGTGAACTCGAAATTGAAGCCCGGACTAGCGGCAGAGATACGCAGTATTTT.

The V call is TRBV18, the J call TRBJ1-5; 7 bases map to TRBD1. Germline CDR1 is KGHSH and CDR2 is LQKENI. The CDR3 has 15 residues. Trimming cost V 3 bases and J 6 bases; bases outside gene matches: 8. Here the CDR3 reads CASSPAGKGAQPQHF. The CDR3 DNA follows: TGTGCCAGCTCACCGGCGGGTAAGGGGGCTCAGCCCCAGCATTTT.

The rearrangement joins TRBV23-1 to TRBJ1-4, with D tentatively TRBD1 (5 bases). TRBV23-1 is an ORF, with its function uncertain. CDR3 length: 14 amino acids. The V end was cut by 2 bases, the J end by 5 bases, with 9 bases between. CDR3 in amino acids: CASSQGGKNEKLFF. CDR3 nucleotides: TGCGCCAGCAGTCAAGGGGGGAAGAATGAAAAACTGTTTTTT.

The count of this clone is one. The chain joins TRBV28 to TRBJ1-1; 7 positions match TRBD1. This CDR3 comprises 14 residues. Germline loops: CDR1 MDHEN, CDR2 SYDVKM. V shed 2 bases and J 5 bases; nucleotides not matched to a gene: 5. The CDR3 here is CASSLPGGRTEAFF. The CDR3, as DNA: TGTGCCAGCAGTTTACCAGGGGGGAGAACTGAAGCTTTCTTT.

The chain links TRBV11-2 to TRBJ1-6, with D unresolved. The CDR3 loop spans 15 amino acids. Germline loops: CDR1 SGHAT, CDR2 FQNNGV. The V gene lost 0 bases and the J gene lost 13 bases, with 16 bases spanning the gap. The CDR3 loop reads CASSLDGTMATPLHF. The CDR3 bases are TGTGCCAGCAGCTTAGATGGAACAATGGCGACTCCCCTCCACTTT.

The chain has TRBV27 and TRBJ2-3, with D unresolved. Germline loops: CDR1 MNHEY, CDR2 SMNVEV (reference sequence). The ends were cut back, 6 bases at V and 2 bases at J, with 12 bases in the middle. The CDR3 has 14 residues. The CDR3 DNA reads as TGTGCCAGCAGACAACTAACCTACACAGATACGCAGTATTTT. Protein product: CASRQLTYTDTQYF.

The rearrangement links TRBV5-4 to TRBJ2-3; 10 bases map to TRBD2. J was trimmed by 3 bases and V by 4 bases; bases with no gene match: 5. Germline V gene data show CDR1 as SGHNT and CDR2 as YYREEE (reference sequence). The CDR3 length is 15 residues. CDR3 nucleotides: TGTGCCAGCAGCCCTAGCGGGAGTAGGACAGATACGCAGTATTTT. Translating it yields CASSPSGSRTDTQYF.

This chain links TRBV2 with TRBJ2-3, with TRBD2 identical over 10 bases. Germline trimming cut 2 bases from V and 6 bases from J; bases unmatched to any gene: 20. The CDR3 has 20 residues. The germline V gene encodes CDR1 SNHLY and CDR2 FYNNEI. Here the CDR3 reads CASSETYRALSGRAEDTQYF. The CDR3 DNA follows: TGTGCCAGCAGTGAAACCTACCGGGCACTGAGCGGGAGGGCCGAGGATACGCAGTATTTT.

This clone was counted only a few times. V is TRBV6-4 and J is TRBJ2-1; 12 nucleotides match TRBD2. This CDR3 is 15 amino acids long. The germline gives CDR1 MRHNA, CDR2 SNTAGT. V lost 0 bases to trimming and J lost 10 bases; unmatched junction nucleotides: 4. DNA of the CDR3: TGTGCCAGCAGTGACTCGTCTAGCGGGGGGGAAGAGCAGTTCTTC. This codes for CASSDSSSGGEEQFF.

The chain joins TRBV5-1 to TRBJ2-2; D possibly corresponds to TRBD2 (5 bases). Trimming took off 0 bases at V and 6 bases at J, with 12 bases between the two ends. The V gene's germline CDR1 is SGHRS and CDR2 YFSETQ. CDR3 length: 15 residues. The CDR3 sequence: CASSLDSGKSGELFF. The CDR3 DNA follows: TGCGCCAGCAGCTTGGATTCGGGGAAGTCCGGGGAGCTGTTTTTT.

J is TRBJ2-7 and V is TRBV19, with a weak D call TRBD1 (5 bases). The CDR3 has 15 amino acids. The germline CDR1 and CDR2 sequences are LNHDA and SQIVND (reference sequence). V was cut by 5 bases and J by 3 bases, with 17 bases left in between. The CDR3 sequence is CASSDPAVTVYEQYF. In DNA, the CDR3 is TGTGCCAGTAGTGATCCCGCCGTGACAGTCTACGAGCAGTACTTC.

The CDR3 is CATSRDTGADTQYF. In nucleotides, the CDR3 is TGTGCCACCAGCAGAGATACTGGGGCAGATACGCAGTATTTT. The chain is built from TRBV15 and TRBJ2-3; D unresolved. Deletions cut 0 bases from V and 4 bases from J, with 8 bases between. This CDR3 region has 14 residues. Germline loops: CDR1 LNHNV, CDR2 YYDKDF (reference sequence).

The CDR3 region is CASAGTGKFYEQYF. CDR3 sequence (DNA): TGTGCCAGTGCCGGGACAGGGAAATTCTACGAGCAGTACTTC. This sequence joins TRBV7-2 and TRBJ2-7; 9 bases align to TRBD1. Germline V gene lookup returns CDR1 SGHTA and CDR2 FQGNSA. This CDR3 is built from 14 residues. J was trimmed by 3 bases and V by 9 bases; bases with no gene match: 9.

The genes are TRBV7-2 and TRBJ2-4, with 8 positions matching TRBD2. This CDR3 spans 16 amino acids. V dropped 1 base and J dropped 0; count of bases not matched to a gene: 2. Germline V lookup: CDR1 SGHTA, CDR2 FQGNSA. The CDR3 spells CASSLVAGGAKNIQYF. The CDR3 coding sequence is TGTGCCAGCAGCTTAGTGGCGGGGGGAGCCAAAAACATTCAGTACTTC.

This clone was counted once. The J gene is TRBJ2-7, the V gene TRBV19, with D perhaps TRBD2 (6 bases). The CDR3 is 17 amino acids. V was pared by 5 bases and J by 3 bases, with 23 bases between. Germline V CDR1 and CDR2: LNHDA, SQIVND (reference sequence). CDR3 DNA: TGTGCCAGTAGTCCTCAAGGCCGACTCCCGGGGGACTACGAGCAGTACTTC. This sequence encodes CASSPQGRLPGDYEQYF. Full variable domain (remainder filled in from reference TRBV19 and TRBJ2-7): DGGITQSPKYLFRKEGQNVTLSCEQNLNHDAMYWYRQDPGQGLRLIYYSQIVNDFQKGDIAEGYSVSREKKESFPLTVTSAQKNPTAFYLCASSPQGRLPGDYEQYFGPGTRLTVT.

The J gene is TRBJ1-1, the V gene TRBV2; unclear D gene. CDR1 is SNHLY, CDR2 FYNNEI, per germline. Trimming cost V 7 bases and J 1 base, with 10 bases left between them. The CDR3 is 13 residues long. The CDR3 DNA follows: TGTGCCAGCACCCAATACGAGAACACTGAAGCTTTCTTT. This gives the protein CASTQYENTEAFF.

The V call is TRBV5-4, the J call TRBJ2-3, with D tentatively TRBD2 (6 bases). The CDR3 consists of 13 residues. V was shortened by 3 bases and J by 3 bases, with 8 bases between the two germline ends. Germline V gene data show CDR1 as SGHNT and CDR2 as YYREEE (reference sequence). In nucleotides, the CDR3 is TGTGCCAGCAGCTCGGGAGAGACAGATACGCAGTATTTT. It codes for CASSSGETDTQYF.

V is TRBV18 and J is TRBJ2-1; D unclear. Germline CDR1 is KGHSH and CDR2 is LQKENI. CDR3 length equals 15 residues. V was trimmed by 6 bases and J by 1 base, leaving 13 bases between them. The CDR3, as DNA: TGTGCCAGCTCCATGCGGACGGTTTCCTACAATGAGCAGTTCTTC. It specifies CASSMRTVSYNEQFF.

The chain has TRBV29-1 and TRBJ2-1; D unclear. Germline V CDR1 and CDR2: SQVTM, ANQGSEA. With 3 bases removed from V and 0 bases from J, the gap between germline ends came to 9 bases. CDR3 size: 14 residues. The DNA of the CDR3 is TGCAGCGTTGACGGCGGTAGCTCCTACAATGAGCAGTTCTTC. Amino acid sequence: CSVDGGSSYNEQFF.

This clone was seen a few times. The chain recombines TRBV27 with TRBJ2-1; 13 nucleotides agree with TRBD2. The CDR3 length is 16 residues. V dropped 3 bases and J dropped 4; count of bases not matched to a gene: 3. Germline-derived CDR1 and CDR2 are MNHEY and SMNVEV (reference sequence). The CDR3 here is CASSFWTSGRYNEQFF. The CDR3 region has the DNA TGTGCCAGCAGTTTTTGGACTAGCGGGAGATACAATGAGCAGTTCTTC.

This chain uses TRBV20-1 with TRBJ1-1, with D perhaps TRBD1 (5 bases). Trimming took off 5 bases at V and 4 bases at J, with 8 bases between the two ends. CDR3 length equals 11 residues. Germline loops: CDR1 DFQATT, CDR2 SNEGSKA (reference sequence). For the CDR3, the DNA is TGCAGTGCTCAGAGGGGCACTGAAGCTTTCTTT. The encoded protein is CSAQRGTEAFF.

This rearrangement joins TRBV6-5 to TRBJ2-7; 9 bases are shared with TRBD2. The CDR3 is made up of 16 amino acids. The germline V gene has CDR1 MNHEY and CDR2 SVGAGI. V lost 2 bases to trimming and J lost 0 bases; unmatched junction nucleotides: 5. The CDR3 DNA reads TGTGCCAGCAGTTACAGTAGCGGGAGCACCTCCTACGAGCAGTACTTC. It is translated as CASSYSSGSTSYEQYF.

The chain joins TRBV9 to TRBJ2-7, with no clear D. This CDR3 region has 13 residues. In germline, CDR1 is SGDLS, CDR2 YYNGEE. Trimming removed 0 bases at V and 1 base at J, with 5 bases between. The CDR3 DNA is TGTGCCAGCAGCGTAGGACATTCCTACGAGCAGTACTTC. It codes for CASSVGHSYEQYF.